Sequencing of this TCR beta chain was carried out in a study of blood T cell repertoires in COVID-19. Study context: PBMCs, B-cell-depleted T cells, or T cells provided the cDNA or gDNA that made up the material.

This CDR3 is built from 14 residues. From germline, CDR1 is MNHEY and CDR2 SMNVEV (reference sequence). V shed 5 bases, J shed 3 bases, and the junction held 6 bases outside the gene matches. In the original analysis: It was from reference gene primer amplification that nucleated cell counts were estimated. Repertoires were generated with immunoSEQ multiplex PCR, while TCRdb's copy carries only in-frame clones and drops some. That table supplies the V and J calls and clone size; D and trimming were determined from the DNA. The sample gives 120,000 or so clones, approximately 85% of which show up once; approximately 17% is in the top ten. The Seattle patients joined while their infection was active and were tracked longitudinally afterward. Only one count was recorded for this clone.

The clonotype was recovered from a man aged 30-40 years with COVID-19, enrolled during active disease. The genes are TRBV27 and TRBJ2-5; 7 bases are a match to TRBD1. Sequenced material: peripheral blood. For the CDR3, the DNA is TGTGCCAGCAGTATACAGGGGCCTGAAGAGACCCAGTACTTC. It translates to CASSIQGPEETQYF.